Listed here are 19 T cell receptor beta chains from one sample, sequenced in a study of shared clonotypes between healthy human individuals. The data were produced by immunoSEQ multiplex PCR, yet TCRdb's version contains in-frame clones alone and is incomplete. Of 2.3 million or so clones listed, approximately 93% are singletons. Input material: naive CD4+ T cells from PBMCs. The subset is: CD45RA+ positively selected. Receptors were obtained from a man aged 18-30 years in good health. Some clones in this sample may be carry-over from other donors' samples.

This clone is a singleton in its sample. The V gene is TRBV11-2, the J gene TRBJ2-1, with D perhaps TRBD1 (6 bases). The V gene lost 5 bases and the J gene lost 2 bases, with 19 bases spanning the gap. The CDR3 sequence is 17 residues long. CDR1 and CDR2 (germline): SGHAT, FQNNGV. DNA of the CDR3: TGTGCCAGCAGCACCGAAGGACAGCGGAATGCCTACAATGAGCAGTTCTTC. Translation: CASSTEGQRNAYNEQFF.

J is TRBJ2-7 and V is TRBV5-4, with D unresolved. The CDR3 spans 14 residues. V lost 1 base, J lost 6 bases, and 14 bases lay in between. The germline V gene has CDR1 SGHNT and CDR2 YYREEE (reference sequence). CDR3 loop: CASSLRSAVGEQYF. For the CDR3, the DNA is TGTGCCAGCAGCTTGCGTTCAGCTGTAGGCGAGCAGTACTTC.

The chain employs TRBV27 and TRBJ2-3; TRBD2 agrees at 7 bases. Unmatched junction bases numbered 7, after V lost 6 bases and J lost 1 base. The CDR3 covers 15 residues. Germline V gene data show CDR1 as MNHEY and CDR2 as SMNVEV (reference sequence). The CDR3, as DNA: TGTGCCAGCAGCGAAGGTCTAGCGGGCACAGATACGCAGTATTTT. Amino acid sequence: CASSEGLAGTDTQYF.

This chain uses TRBV7-3 with TRBJ2-3, with D maybe TRBD2 (5 bases). With 5 bases removed from V and 5 bases from J, the gap between germline ends came to 14 bases. The CDR3 is made up of 14 amino acids. Germline CDR1 and CDR2: SGHTA and FQGTGA. The CDR3 nucleotides read TGTGCCAGCAGCCTAGGCTATCGGGGAGATACGCAGTATTTT. It is translated as CASSLGYRGDTQYF.

This sequence joins TRBV19 and TRBJ2-7; D is possibly TRBD1 or TRBD2 (6 bases each). CDR3 length equals 15 residues. V was clipped by 3 bases and J by 3 bases, with 15 bases between them. CDR1 is LNHDA, CDR2 SQIVND, per germline (reference sequence). The CDR3 nucleotides are TGTGCCAGTAGTATTGTTCCGGGGGCGGACTACGAGCAGTACTTC. Amino acid sequence: CASSIVPGADYEQYF.

This clone turned up a few times. The chain links TRBV28 to TRBJ1-1; 8 positions match TRBD1. Trimming at V came to 6 bases and at J to 4 bases, leaving 7 bases not matched to a gene. Germline CDR1 is MDHEN and CDR2 is SYDVKM. The CDR3 contains 14 residues. In DNA, the CDR3 is TGTGCCAGCAGGACAGGGGTTCGGGCCACTGAAGCTTTCTTT. Translated: CASRTGVRATEAFF.

The V gene is TRBV15, the J gene TRBJ2-3; 7 bases match TRBD1. Trimming at V came to 8 bases and at J to 2 bases, leaving 7 bases not matched to a gene. The CDR3 totals 14 residues. Germline lookup yields CDR1 LNHNV and CDR2 YYDKDF (reference sequence). CDR3 in DNA: TGTGCCACCGCCCCGGGACAGTTCACAGATACGCAGTATTTT. Translating it yields CATAPGQFTDTQYF.

The chain recombines TRBV6-6 with TRBJ1-1, with D maybe TRBD1 (6 bases). The germline V gene encodes CDR1 MNHNY and CDR2 SVGAGI (reference sequence). Trimming pared 5 bases from V and 1 base from J, leaving 14 bases between. The length of the CDR3 is 15 residues. This CDR3 is CASSRKQGWNTEAFF. In DNA form, the CDR3 reads TGTGCCAGCAGTCGGAAACAGGGTTGGAACACTGAAGCTTTCTTT.

The chain has TRBV11-2 and TRBJ2-2; D is ambiguous. Trimming shortened V by 1 base and J by 6 bases, and 15 bases separated the two germline ends. Per the germline V gene, CDR1 is SGHAT and CDR2 is FQNNGV. The CDR3 consists of 16 residues. CDR3 DNA sequence: TGTGCCAGCAGCTTAGTTTTAAGGGATCCCCCCGGGGAGCTGTTTTTT. Its protein product is CASSLVLRDPPGELFF.

This clone showed up just a few times. The chain employs TRBV4-1 and TRBJ2-2, with D hard to call. CDR1 and CDR2 (germline): MGHRA, YSYEKL. This CDR3 has 14 amino acids. V was pared by 4 bases and J by 4 bases, with 10 bases between. In nucleotides, the CDR3 is TGCGCCAGCAGCCCCGTCAGCATCACCGGGGAGCTGTTTTTT. It translates to CASSPVSITGELFF.

The rearrangement joins TRBV6-5 to TRBJ2-7; 7 bases map to TRBD2. The germline gives CDR1 MNHEY, CDR2 SVGAGI. After removal of 0 bases from V and 2 bases from J, the junction contained 7 bases not matched to a gene. The CDR3 is 16 residues long. CDR3 loop: CASSYSGGSFPYEQYF. CDR3 coding DNA: TGTGCCAGCAGTTACTCTGGCGGGAGTTTCCCCTACGAGCAGTACTTC.

This sequence joins TRBV7-2 and TRBJ2-1; D not resolved. Germline V gene data show CDR1 as SGHTA and CDR2 as FQGNSA. The CDR3 runs to 13 residues. V was trimmed by 0 bases and J by 10 bases, leaving 10 bases between them. CDR3: CASSLATGFEQFF. In DNA form, the CDR3 reads TGTGCCAGCAGCTTAGCGACGGGTTTCGAGCAGTTCTTC.

This sequence joins TRBV5-1 and TRBJ2-2; no clear D gene. Germline loops: CDR1 SGHRS, CDR2 YFSETQ. The CDR3 runs to 14 residues. Deletions cut 4 bases from V and 0 bases from J, with 7 bases between. CDR3 region: CASSQTANTGELFF. CDR3 nucleotide sequence: TGCGCCAGCAGCCAGACTGCGAACACCGGGGAGCTGTTTTTT.

The rearrangement joins TRBV18 to TRBJ2-5; 8 bases match TRBD1. J gave up 7 bases and V 3 bases, and 4 bases lay outside the gene matches. The V gene's germline CDR1 is KGHSH and CDR2 LQKENI. The CDR3 loop spans 13 amino acids. CDR3: CASSPDRGVTQYF. CDR3 bases: TGTGCCAGCTCACCCGACAGGGGCGTGACCCAGTACTTC.

The J gene is TRBJ2-1, the V gene TRBV29-1; TRBD2 matches 8 bases. Germline V lookup: CDR1 SQVTM, CDR2 ANQGSEA. CDR3 length equals 16 residues. V dropped 4 bases and J dropped 0; count of bases not matched to a gene: 8. The CDR3 region is CSVGIAGQDSYNEQFF. The CDR3 nucleotides are TGCAGCGTTGGGATAGCGGGGCAAGACTCCTACAATGAGCAGTTCTTC.

The chain joins TRBV2 to TRBJ1-1, with a possible D match to TRBD1 (6 bases). Germline V gene lookup returns CDR1 SNHLY and CDR2 FYNNEI. The ends were cut back, 7 bases at V and 6 bases at J, with 15 bases in the middle. CDR3 length equals 13 residues. The CDR3 DNA follows: TGTGCCAGCATGGGGGCTTTCTTCCCTGAAGCTTTCTTT. Translating gives CASMGAFFPEAFF.

This clone was observed once. The sample carries other DNA sequences with the same CDR3. The chain uses TRBV28 and TRBJ2-6, with 7 nucleotides matching TRBD2. Germline V gives CDR1 MDHEN, CDR2 SYDVKM. J was trimmed by 1 base and V by 3 bases; bases with no gene match: 0. The CDR3 spans 15 residues. CDR3 DNA: TGTGCCAGCAGTTTCGGGGGGTCTGGGGCCAACGTCCTGACTTTC. Its protein product is CASSFGGSGANVLTF. The whole variable domain, filled in from reference TRBV28 and TRBJ2-6, reads DVKVTQSSRYLVKRTGEKVFLECVQDMDHENMFWYRQDPGLGLRLIYFSYDVKMKEKGDIPEGYSVSREKKERFSLILESASTNQTSMYLCASSFGGSGANVLTFGAGSRLTVL.

The chain carries TRBV2 and TRBJ1-2, with D perhaps TRBD1 (6 bases). CDR1 and CDR2 (germline): SNHLY, FYNNEI. This CDR3 comprises 13 residues. Trimming left V 3 bases short and J 7 bases short, with 12 bases between. In DNA form, the CDR3 reads TGTGCCAGCAGTGAGGGGGCTAGGTTTGGCTACACCTTC. It translates to CASSEGARFGYTF.

The chain couples TRBV27 to TRBJ2-6; D is ambiguous. The V gene's germline CDR1 is MNHEY and CDR2 SMNVEV (reference sequence). V lost 0 bases and J 4 bases, leaving 4 bases between the germline ends. There are 14 residues in the CDR3. The CDR3: CASSLSRGANVLTF. The DNA for the CDR3 is TGTGCCAGCAGTTTATCGCGGGGGGCCAACGTCCTGACTTTC.